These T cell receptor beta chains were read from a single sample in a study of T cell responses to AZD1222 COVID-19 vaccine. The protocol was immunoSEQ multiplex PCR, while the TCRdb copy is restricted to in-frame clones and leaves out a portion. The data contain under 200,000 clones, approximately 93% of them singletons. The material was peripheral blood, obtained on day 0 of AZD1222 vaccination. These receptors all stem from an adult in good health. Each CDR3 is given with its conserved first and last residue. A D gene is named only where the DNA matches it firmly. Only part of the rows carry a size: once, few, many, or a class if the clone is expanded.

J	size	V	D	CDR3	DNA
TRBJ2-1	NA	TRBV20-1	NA	CSAVRVNEQFF	TGCAGTGCTGTCAGGGTCAATGAGCAGTTCTTC
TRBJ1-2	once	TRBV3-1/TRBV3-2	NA	CASSHQMGSGGYTF	TGTGCCAGCAGTCATCAAATGGGTAGCGGCGGCTACACCTTC
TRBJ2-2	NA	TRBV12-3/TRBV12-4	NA	CASSPENTGELFF	TGTGCCAGCAGTCCTGAAAACACCGGGGAGCTGTTTTTT
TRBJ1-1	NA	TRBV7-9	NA	CASSSTMGGKTEAFF	TGTGCCAGCAGCTCTACTATGGGGGGCAAGACTGAAGCTTTCTTT
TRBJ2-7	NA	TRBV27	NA	CASSPGAGRHRSYEQYF	TGTGCCAGCAGTCCAGGGGCGGGGCGGCACCGCTCCTACGAGCAGTACTTC
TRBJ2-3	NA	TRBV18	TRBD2	CASSPSSGSIDTQYF	TGTGCCAGCTCACCATCTAGCGGGAGTATAGATACGCAGTATTTT
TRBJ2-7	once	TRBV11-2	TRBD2	CASTRRSGSYEQYF	TGTGCCAGCACCCGAAGGAGCGGGAGCTACGAGCAGTACTTC
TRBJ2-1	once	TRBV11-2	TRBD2	CASSLMWSGGYNEQFF	TGTGCCAGCAGCTTAATGTGGTCGGGGGGGTACAATGAGCAGTTCTTC
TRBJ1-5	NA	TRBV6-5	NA	CASSYSSNQPQHF	TGTGCCAGCAGTTACTCTAGCAATCAGCCCCAGCATTTT
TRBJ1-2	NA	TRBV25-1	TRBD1	CASSEGTGGALPTF	TGTGCCAGCAGTGAAGGGACAGGGGGAGCGTTACCCACCTTC
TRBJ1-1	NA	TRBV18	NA	CASSPEEGAEAFF	TGTGCCAGCTCACCAGAGGAGGGCGCTGAAGCTTTCTTT
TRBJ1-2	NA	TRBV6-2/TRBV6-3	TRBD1	CASSYSGTGVGYTF	TGTGCCAGCAGTTACTCTGGGACAGGGGTTGGCTACACCTTC
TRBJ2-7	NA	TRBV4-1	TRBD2	CASSQLAGESYEQYF	TGCGCCAGCAGCCAATTAGCGGGGGAATCCTACGAGCAGTACTTC
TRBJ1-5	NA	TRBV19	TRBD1	CASSTTGGFQPQHF	TGTGCCAGTAGTACGACAGGGGGATTTCAGCCCCAGCATTTT
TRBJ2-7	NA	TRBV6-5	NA	CASSPAGSSYEQYF	TGTGCCAGCAGTCCGGCAGGGAGCTCCTACGAGCAGTACTTC
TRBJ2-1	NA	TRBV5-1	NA	CASSLALGGYEQFF	TGCGCCAGCAGCTTGGCCCTCGGGGGCTATGAGCAGTTCTTC
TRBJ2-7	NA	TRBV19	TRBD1	CASSEAGQGPYEQYF	TGTGCCAGTAGTGAAGCGGGACAGGGCCCCTACGAGCAGTACTTC
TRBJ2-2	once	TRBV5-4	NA	CASSLARSNTGELFF	TGTGCCAGCAGCTTGGCTAGGTCGAACACCGGGGAGCTGTTTTTT
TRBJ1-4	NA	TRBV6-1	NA	CASSDPRGGGSEKLFF	TGTGCCAGCAGTGACCCCAGGGGAGGAGGAAGCGAAAAACTGTTTTTT
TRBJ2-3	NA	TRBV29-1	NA	CSVIRLLTDTQYF	TGCAGCGTAATAAGACTACTCACAGATACGCAGTATTTT
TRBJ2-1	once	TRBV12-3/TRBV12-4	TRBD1	CASSSGQNNEQFF	TGTGCCAGCAGTTCGGGACAGAACAATGAGCAGTTCTTC